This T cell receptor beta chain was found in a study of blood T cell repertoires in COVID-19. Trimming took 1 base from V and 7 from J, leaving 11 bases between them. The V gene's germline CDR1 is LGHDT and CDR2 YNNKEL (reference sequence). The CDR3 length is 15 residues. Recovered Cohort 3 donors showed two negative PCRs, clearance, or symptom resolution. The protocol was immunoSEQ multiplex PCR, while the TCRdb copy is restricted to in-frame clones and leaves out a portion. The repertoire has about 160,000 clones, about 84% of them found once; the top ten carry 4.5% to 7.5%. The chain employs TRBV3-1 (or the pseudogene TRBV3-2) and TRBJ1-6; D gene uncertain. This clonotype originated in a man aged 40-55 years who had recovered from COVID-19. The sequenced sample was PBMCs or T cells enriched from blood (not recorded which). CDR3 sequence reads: CASSQATSANSPLHF. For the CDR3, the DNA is TGTGCCAGCAGCCAAGCGACGTCAGCGAATTCACCCCTCCACTTT.